This record covers a single TCR beta chain. Its antigen is still unknown. This entry is derived from a study of shared clonotypes between healthy human individuals. Findings and limits, study-wide: Shared clonotypes: approximately 5.3% naive CD4, around 3.5% naive CD8, about 2.5% memory CD4, 0.4% memory CD8.

Germline V gene data show CDR1 as MNHNS and CDR2 as SASEGT. The CDR3 spans 13 residues. The trim removed 5 bases at V and 6 bases at J, leaving 3 bases unmatched. In the original workflow: ImmunoSEQ output lacked quality scores and full-length reads, limiting matched filtering. The assay was immunoSEQ multiplex PCR, and TCRdb's table has in-frame clones only and misses some. Clone size and the V and J calls come from that table; the DNA yielded D and trimming. Among under 2.5 million clones listed, around 92% were seen once. The sequenced sample consisted of naive CD4+ T cells from PBMCs. As to subset: CD45RA+ positively selected. The genes are TRBV6-1 and TRBJ1-5; TRBD1 matches 8 bases. The sequence derives from a man in his late teens or twenties in good health. Some clones in this sample may be carry-over from other donors' samples. The CDR3 sequence is CASSFTGGQPQHF. The CDR3 DNA is TGTGCCAGCAGTTTCACAGGGGGTCAGCCCCAGCATTTT.